What follows is one TCR beta chain and its context. The antigen is not known. This CDR3 comprises 16 residues. The germline CDR1 and CDR2 sequences are DFQATT and SNEGSKA (reference sequence). Unmatched junction bases numbered 21, after V lost 6 bases and J lost 10 bases. The data derive from a study of vaccination and CD4 T cells after COVID-19. Regarding the study as a whole: Data came from relatively few convalescent patients and lacked early post-infection timepoints.

Treatment here: roughly 10-day PBMC culture with coronavirus spike peptide pools or control peptides (ViraFEST assay). The ViraFEST method relied on peptide pools to expand antigen-specific T cells, followed by TCR sequencing. The Oncomine TCR Beta short-read assay was applied to DNA of cultured CD4+ T cells. TCRdb ran MiXCR on the PCR reads and lists one entry per CDR3 protein. The table shows fewer than 18,000 distinct CDR3 sequences, with approximately 53% occurring only once. The clonotype was recovered from a human donor who had recovered from COVID-19. V gene TRBV20-1 combines with J gene TRBJ1-1, with 9 bases lining up with TRBD1. The sample was CD4+ T cells from blood, cultured in vitro. CDR3 nucleotides: TGCAGTGCAGGAATTCCGGGACAGGGATTTTTATCTAGAGCTTTCTTT. Protein product: CSAGIPGQGFLSRAFF.